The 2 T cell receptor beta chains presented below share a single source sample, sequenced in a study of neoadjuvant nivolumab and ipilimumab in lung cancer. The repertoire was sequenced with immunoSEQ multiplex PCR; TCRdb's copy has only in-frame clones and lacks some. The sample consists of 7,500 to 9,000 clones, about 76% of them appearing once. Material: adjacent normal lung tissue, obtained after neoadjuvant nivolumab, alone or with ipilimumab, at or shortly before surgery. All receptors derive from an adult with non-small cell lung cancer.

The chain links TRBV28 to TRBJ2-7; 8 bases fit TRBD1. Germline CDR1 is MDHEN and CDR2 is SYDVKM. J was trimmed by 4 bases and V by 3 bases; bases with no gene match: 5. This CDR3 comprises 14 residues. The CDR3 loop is CASSFPGTGYEQYF. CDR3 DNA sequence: TGTGCCAGCAGTTTCCCCGGGACAGGTTACGAGCAGTACTTC.

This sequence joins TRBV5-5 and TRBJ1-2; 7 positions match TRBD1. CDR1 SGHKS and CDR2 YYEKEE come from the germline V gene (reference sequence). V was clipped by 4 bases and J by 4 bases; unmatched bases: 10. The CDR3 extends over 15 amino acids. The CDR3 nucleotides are TGTGCCAGCAGCGGTCAGGGGGGGCAGAGCTATGGCTACACCTTC. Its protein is CASSGQGGQSYGYTF. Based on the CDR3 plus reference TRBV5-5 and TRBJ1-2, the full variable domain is DAGVTQSPTHLIKTRGQQVTLRCSPISGHKSVSWYQQVLGQGPQFIFQYYEKEERGRGNFPDRFSARQFPNYSSELNVNALLLGDSALYLCASSGQGGQSYGYTFGSGTRLTVV.